This TCR beta chain stems from a study of long-term antiretroviral therapy in people with HIV. Specimens retained 1-10 million cryopreserved PBMC preceding DNA extraction. Germline CDR1 is GTSNPN and CDR2 is SVGIG (reference sequence). CDR3 length equals 15 residues. V lost 0 bases to trimming and J lost 6 bases, with 15 bases between them. On this clone itself: The antigen remains unidentified.

General study findings and limits: Even long-term ART left TRB diversity below transplant donor controls, despite gains.

Runs used v3.0 of the immunoSEQ assay and were done at survey level. Repertoires were generated with immunoSEQ multiplex PCR, while TCRdb's copy carries only in-frame clones and drops some. This table holds tens of thousands of clones, about 88% found once. The sample in question was unsorted PBMCs, obtained more than 2.6 years after starting antiretroviral therapy. This sequence was found in a man between 35 and 55 years old with HIV. The chain carries TRBV30 and TRBJ1-5, with TRBD1 as a possible D gene (6 bases). In DNA form, the CDR3 reads TGTGCCTGGAGTGTGGGGGGGCAAGCAAGTCAGCCCCAGCATTTT. This translates into CAWSVGGQASQPQHF.